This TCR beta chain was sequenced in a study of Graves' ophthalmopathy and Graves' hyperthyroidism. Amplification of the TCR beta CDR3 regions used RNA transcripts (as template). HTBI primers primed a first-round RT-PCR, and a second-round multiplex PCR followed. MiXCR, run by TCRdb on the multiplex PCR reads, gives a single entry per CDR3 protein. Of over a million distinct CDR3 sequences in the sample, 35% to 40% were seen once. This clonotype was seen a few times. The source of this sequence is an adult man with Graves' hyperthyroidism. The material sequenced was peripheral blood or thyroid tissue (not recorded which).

The CDR3 DNA is TGTGCCAGCAGTATTCTCCAGGGTGGCTCCTACGAGCAGTACTTC. Protein: CASSILQGGSYEQYF. The V gene is TRBV28, the J gene TRBJ2-7; possible D gene TRBD1, 5 bases. With 5 bases removed from V and 0 bases from J, the gap between germline ends came to 14 bases. The CDR3 is made up of 15 amino acids. In germline, CDR1 is MDHEN, CDR2 SYDVKM.